The rows below give T cell receptor beta chains drawn from one sample of a study of cytomegalovirus exposure and HLA in healthy donors. Some clones are missing from TCRdb's copy, which holds only in-frame ones; the method was immunoSEQ multiplex PCR. The sample is made up of over 75,000 clones, and the top ten hold approximately 0.58% of it. The material sequenced was PBMCs. The receptor source for this set is a man between 45 and 60 years old in good health and CMV-seronegative. Both conserved end residues are part of each CDR3. D genes are given only for firm matches.

D gene: .
V gene: TRBV18
J gene: TRBJ1-1
CDR3 protein: CASSQADLGPRIGTEAFF
CDR3 DNA: TGTGCCAGCTCACAAGCGGACCTAGGACCGAGAATTGGCACTGAAGCTTTCTTT

D gene: TRBD2
V gene: TRBV19
J gene: TRBJ2-3
CDR3 protein: CASSDTKTSGTDTQYF
CDR3 DNA: TGTGCCAGTAGTGATACTAAGACTAGCGGAACAGATACGCAGTATTTT

D gene: .
V gene: TRBV7-9
J gene: TRBJ1-1
CDR3 protein: CASSSRPGLSTEAFF
CDR3 DNA: TGTGCCAGCAGCTCGCGCCCAGGGCTGAGCACTGAAGCTTTCTTT

D gene: TRBD1
V gene: TRBV19
J gene: TRBJ1-2
CDR3 protein: CASRGIDAGTGKAYGYTF
CDR3 DNA: TGTGCCAGTAGGGGAATCGATGCTGGGACAGGGAAGGCCTATGGCTACACCTTC

D gene: TRBD1
V gene: TRBV28
J gene: TRBJ1-1
CDR3 protein: CASSLGTGGTEAFF
CDR3 DNA: TGTGCCAGCAGTTTAGGGACAGGGGGCACTGAAGCTTTCTTT

D gene: TRBD2
V gene: TRBV19
J gene: TRBJ2-1
CDR3 protein: CASSISSGGLYNEQFF
CDR3 DNA: TGTGCCAGTAGTATATCTAGCGGGGGGCTCTACAATGAGCAGTTCTTC

D gene: .
V gene: TRBV30
J gene: TRBJ2-7
CDR3 protein: CAWSVSGLNEQYF
CDR3 DNA: TGTGCCTGGAGTGTATCAGGGTTAAACGAGCAGTACTTC

D gene: TRBD1
V gene: TRBV4-1
J gene: TRBJ2-7
CDR3 protein: CASSPARGSAYEQYF
CDR3 DNA: TGCGCCAGCAGCCCCGCCAGGGGGTCAGCCTACGAGCAGTACTTC

D gene: .
V gene: TRBV27
J gene: TRBJ2-3
CDR3 protein: CASSLTVTDTQYF
CDR3 DNA: TGTGCCAGCAGTTTAACTGTAACAGATACGCAGTATTTT

D gene: TRBD1
V gene: TRBV5-4
J gene: TRBJ2-3
CDR3 protein: CASSSAGDRVTQYF
CDR3 DNA: TGTGCCAGCAGCTCGGCCGGGGACAGGGTTACGCAGTATTTT

D gene: TRBD1
V gene: TRBV19
J gene: TRBJ2-3
CDR3 protein: CASRKMGQTLGDTQYF
CDR3 DNA: TGTGCCAGTAGAAAGATGGGACAGACCCTTGGAGATACGCAGTATTTT

D gene: .
V gene: TRBV19
J gene: TRBJ1-4
CDR3 protein: CASSIIWRGATNEKLFF
CDR3 DNA: TGTGCCAGTAGTATAATCTGGCGGGGAGCAACTAATGAAAAACTGTTTTTT

D gene: .
V gene: TRBV7-9
J gene: TRBJ1-3
CDR3 protein: CASSLSGGVSGNTIYF
CDR3 DNA: TGTGCCAGCAGCTTATCGGGCGGGGTTAGCGGAAACACCATATATTTT

D gene: TRBD2
V gene: TRBV7-9
J gene: TRBJ2-3
CDR3 protein: CASTPGLAGSTDTQYF
CDR3 DNA: TGTGCCAGCACCCCAGGACTAGCGGGCTCCACAGATACGCAGTATTTT

D gene: .
V gene: TRBV27
J gene: TRBJ2-7
CDR3 protein: CASSLSKRGKRYEQYF
CDR3 DNA: TGTGCCAGCAGTTTATCGAAACGCGGGAAGCGTTACGAGCAGTACTTC

D gene: TRBD1
V gene: TRBV6-6
J gene: TRBJ2-5
CDR3 protein: CASSPGQGVWETQYF
CDR3 DNA: TGTGCCAGCAGCCCCGGACAGGGGGTTTGGGAGACCCAGTACTTC

D gene: TRBD1
V gene: TRBV5-4
J gene: TRBJ1-3
CDR3 protein: CASSLAGQGAGNTIYF
CDR3 DNA: TGTGCCAGCAGCTTGGCGGGACAGGGGGCTGGAAACACCATATATTTT

D gene: .
V gene: TRBV6-6
J gene: TRBJ1-1
CDR3 protein: CASRLPESEAFF
CDR3 DNA: TGTGCCAGCAGACTACCGGAGAGTGAAGCTTTCTTT

D gene: TRBD1
V gene: TRBV30
J gene: TRBJ1-6
CDR3 protein: CAWMIPGGSNSPLHF
CDR3 DNA: TGTGCCTGGATGATCCCAGGGGGCTCTAATTCACCCCTCCACTTT

D gene: .
V gene: TRBV30
J gene: TRBJ2-3
CDR3 protein: CAWAGFQDTQYF
CDR3 DNA: TGTGCCTGGGCAGGGTTTCAAGATACGCAGTATTTT

D gene: .
V gene: TRBV6-5
J gene: TRBJ2-5
CDR3 protein: CASSYGQNQETQYF
CDR3 DNA: TGTGCCAGCAGTTACGGTCAGAACCAAGAGACCCAGTACTTC

D gene: .
V gene: TRBV5-8
J gene: TRBJ1-3
CDR3 protein: CASSLDRQIINTIYF
CDR3 DNA: TGTGCCAGCAGCTTGGATCGACAGATTATAAACACCATATATTTT

D gene: TRBD1
V gene: TRBV7-9
J gene: TRBJ2-1
CDR3 protein: CASSFPPGTGGLDEQFF
CDR3 DNA: TGTGCCAGCAGCTTCCCACCCGGGACAGGGGGCTTGGATGAGCAGTTCTTC

D gene: .
V gene: TRBV28
J gene: TRBJ2-7
CDR3 protein: CASSSTNPKSYEQYF
CDR3 DNA: TGTGCCAGCAGTTCGACTAACCCCAAGTCCTACGAGCAGTACTTC

D gene: TRBD1
V gene: TRBV28
J gene: TRBJ1-2
CDR3 protein: CASSSGFGTDNYGYTF
CDR3 DNA: TGTGCCAGCAGCTCGGGTTTTGGGACAGACAACTATGGCTACACCTTC

D gene: .
V gene: TRBV4-1
J gene: TRBJ1-2
CDR3 protein: CASRPSGTIYGYTF
CDR3 DNA: TGCGCCAGCAGACCATCCGGGACAATCTATGGCTACACCTTC

D gene: .
V gene: TRBV29-1
J gene: TRBJ2-2
CDR3 protein: CSVEHGGPSTGELFF
CDR3 DNA: TGCAGCGTTGAACACGGGGGGCCGAGCACCGGGGAGCTGTTTTTT

D gene: TRBD1
V gene: TRBV25-1
J gene: TRBJ2-7
CDR3 protein: CASSVGTGGNYEQYF
CDR3 DNA: TGTGCCAGCAGTGTGGGGACAGGGGGAAACTACGAGCAGTACTTC

D gene: TRBD1
V gene: TRBV5-1
J gene: TRBJ2-7
CDR3 protein: CASSWGTGDEQYF
CDR3 DNA: TGCGCCAGCAGCTGGGGGACAGGGGACGAGCAGTACTTC

D gene: .
V gene: TRBV5-1
J gene: TRBJ2-1
CDR3 protein: CASSGAARSSYNEQFF
CDR3 DNA: TGCGCCAGCAGCGGGGCTGCAAGAAGCTCCTACAATGAGCAGTTCTTC

D gene: TRBD1
V gene: TRBV4-1
J gene: TRBJ1-5
CDR3 protein: CASSQVGPRQGSNQPQHF
CDR3 DNA: TGCGCCAGCAGCCAAGTGGGCCCGAGACAGGGGAGCAATCAGCCCCAGCATTTT

D gene: TRBD1
V gene: TRBV7-2
J gene: TRBJ1-5
CDR3 protein: CASSSTQGANQPQHF
CDR3 DNA: TGTGCCAGCAGCTCAACACAGGGGGCGAATCAGCCCCAGCATTTT

D gene: .
V gene: TRBV6-5
J gene: TRBJ1-1
CDR3 protein: CASRGRTEAFF
CDR3 DNA: TGTGCCAGCAGAGGGAGGACTGAAGCTTTCTTT

D gene: .
V gene: TRBV12-5
J gene: TRBJ1-1
CDR3 protein: CASGLVRGGERGTEAFF
CDR3 DNA: TGTGCTAGTGGTTTGGTACGAGGAGGGGAGCGAGGGACTGAAGCTTTCTTT

D gene: .
V gene: TRBV6-5
J gene: TRBJ1-6
CDR3 protein: CASTGGYNSPLHF
CDR3 DNA: TGTGCCAGCACTGGCGGGTATAATTCACCCCTCCACTTT

D gene: .
V gene: TRBV7-3
J gene: TRBJ1-2
CDR3 protein: CASSLTGLGDGYTF
CDR3 DNA: TGTGCCAGCAGCTTAACAGGTCTGGGAGACGGCTACACCTTC

D gene: TRBD2
V gene: TRBV19
J gene: TRBJ2-1
CDR3 protein: CASSMWLADNEQFF
CDR3 DNA: TGTGCCAGTAGTATGTGGCTAGCGGACAATGAGCAGTTCTTC

D gene: TRBD1
V gene: TRBV7-9
J gene: TRBJ2-1
CDR3 protein: CASSLESTGGGQFF
CDR3 DNA: TGTGCCAGCAGCTTAGAAAGCACAGGGGGCGGACAGTTCTTC

D gene: TRBD2
V gene: TRBV10-3
J gene: TRBJ2-2
CDR3 protein: CAISGLLLRGGDTGELFF
CDR3 DNA: TGTGCCATCAGTGGGTTACTTTTGCGGGGGGGCGATACCGGGGAGCTGTTTTTT

D gene: TRBD1
V gene: TRBV2
J gene: TRBJ2-7
CDR3 protein: CASSEDTSGWDRGYEQYF
CDR3 DNA: TGTGCCAGCAGTGAAGATACCTCCGGTTGGGACAGGGGCTACGAGCAGTACTTC

D gene: TRBD2
V gene: TRBV5-1
J gene: TRBJ2-1
CDR3 protein: CASSFSAGVNNEQFF
CDR3 DNA: TGCGCCAGCAGCTTTTCGGCGGGGGTCAACAATGAGCAGTTCTTC

D gene: TRBD1
V gene: TRBV2
J gene: TRBJ1-1
CDR3 protein: CASSDQSGTANTEAFF
CDR3 DNA: TGTGCCAGCAGTGACCAATCAGGGACAGCGAACACTGAAGCTTTCTTT

D gene: .
V gene: TRBV19
J gene: TRBJ1-1
CDR3 protein: CASSTEPGDTEAFF
CDR3 DNA: TGTGCCAGTAGTACGGAGCCGGGGGATACTGAAGCTTTCTTT

D gene: .
V gene: TRBV5-1
J gene: TRBJ1-3
CDR3 protein: CASSPPLVSGNTIYF
CDR3 DNA: TGCGCCAGCAGCCCACCCTTAGTTTCTGGAAACACCATATATTTT